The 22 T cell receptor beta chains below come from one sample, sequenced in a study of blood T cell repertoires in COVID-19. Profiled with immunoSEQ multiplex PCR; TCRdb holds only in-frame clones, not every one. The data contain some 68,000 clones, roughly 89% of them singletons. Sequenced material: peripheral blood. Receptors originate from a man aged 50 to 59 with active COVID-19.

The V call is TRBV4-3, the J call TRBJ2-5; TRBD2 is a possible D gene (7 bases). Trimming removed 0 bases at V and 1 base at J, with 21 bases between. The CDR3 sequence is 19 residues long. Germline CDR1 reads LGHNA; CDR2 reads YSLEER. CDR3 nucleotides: TGCGCCAGCAGCCAAGAAGGGAAGTTACGGGGGGCCTTCCAAGAGACCCAGTACTTC. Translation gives CASSQEGKLRGAFQETQYF.

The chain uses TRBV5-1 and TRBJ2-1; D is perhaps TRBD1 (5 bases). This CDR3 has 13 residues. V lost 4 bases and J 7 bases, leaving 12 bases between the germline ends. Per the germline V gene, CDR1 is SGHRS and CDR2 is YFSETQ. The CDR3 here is CASSLQTVNEQFF. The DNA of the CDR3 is TGCGCCAGCAGCCTCCAGACAGTTAATGAGCAGTTCTTC.

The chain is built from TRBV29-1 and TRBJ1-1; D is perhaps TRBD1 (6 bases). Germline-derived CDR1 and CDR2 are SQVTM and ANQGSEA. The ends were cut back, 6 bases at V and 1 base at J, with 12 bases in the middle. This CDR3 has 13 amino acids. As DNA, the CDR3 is TGCAGCGTACTGACAGGAGAGAACACTGAAGCTTTCTTT. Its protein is CSVLTGENTEAFF.

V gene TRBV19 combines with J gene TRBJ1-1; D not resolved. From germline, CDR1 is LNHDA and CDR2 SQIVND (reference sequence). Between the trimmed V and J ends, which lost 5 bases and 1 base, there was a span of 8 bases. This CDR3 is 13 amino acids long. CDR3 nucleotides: TGTGCCAGTAGTGTAAATTCGAACACTGAAGCTTTCTTT. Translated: CASSVNSNTEAFF.

Written as DNA, the CDR3 is TGTGCCAGCAGCTTAGATCCGGGGACAGCGGGCTACACCTTC. Translated: CASSLDPGTAGYTF. J is TRBJ1-2 and V is TRBV11-2; TRBD1 aligns across 7 bases. CDR3 size: 14 residues. Germline V gene sequence: CDR1 SGHAT, CDR2 FQNNGV. V was clipped by 0 bases and J by 8 bases; unmatched bases: 6.

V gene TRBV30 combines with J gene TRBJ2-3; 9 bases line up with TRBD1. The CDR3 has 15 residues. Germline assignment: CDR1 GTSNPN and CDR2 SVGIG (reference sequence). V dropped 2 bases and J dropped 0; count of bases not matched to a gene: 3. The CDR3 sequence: CAWSRTGVSTDTQYF. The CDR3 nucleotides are TGTGCCTGGAGTCGGACAGGGGTTAGCACAGATACGCAGTATTTT.

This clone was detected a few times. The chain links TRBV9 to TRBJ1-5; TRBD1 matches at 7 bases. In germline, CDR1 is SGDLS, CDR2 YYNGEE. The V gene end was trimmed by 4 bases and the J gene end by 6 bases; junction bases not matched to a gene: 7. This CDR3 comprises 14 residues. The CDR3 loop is CASSPGQVSQPQHF. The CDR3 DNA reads TGTGCCAGCAGCCCCGGACAGGTTAGTCAGCCCCAGCATTTT.

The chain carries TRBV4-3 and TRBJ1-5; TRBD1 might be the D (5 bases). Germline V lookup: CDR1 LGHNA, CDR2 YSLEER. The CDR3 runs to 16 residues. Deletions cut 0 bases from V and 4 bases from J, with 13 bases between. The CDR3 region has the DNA TGCGCCAGCAGCCAAGATCGGGGGACCGTAAATCAGCCCCAGCATTTT. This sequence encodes CASSQDRGTVNQPQHF.

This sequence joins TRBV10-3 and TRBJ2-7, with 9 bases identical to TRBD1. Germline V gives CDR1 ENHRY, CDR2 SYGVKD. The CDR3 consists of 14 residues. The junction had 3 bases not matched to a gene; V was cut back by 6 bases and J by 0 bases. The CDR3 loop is CAIRGTGNSYEQYF. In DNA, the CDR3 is TGTGCCATCAGGGGGACAGGGAACTCCTACGAGCAGTACTTC.

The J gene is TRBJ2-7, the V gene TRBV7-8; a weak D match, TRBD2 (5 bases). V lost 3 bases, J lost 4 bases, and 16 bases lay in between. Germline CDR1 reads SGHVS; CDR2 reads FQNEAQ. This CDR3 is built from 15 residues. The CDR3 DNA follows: TGTGCCAGCAGCTTCCTGTACGGAGGCATTTACGAGCAGTACTTC. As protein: CASSFLYGGIYEQYF.

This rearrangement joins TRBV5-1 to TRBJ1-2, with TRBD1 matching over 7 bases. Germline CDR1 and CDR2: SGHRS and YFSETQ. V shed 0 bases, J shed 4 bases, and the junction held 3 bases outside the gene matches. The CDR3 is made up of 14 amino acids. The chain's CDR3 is CASSLEPGGYGYTF. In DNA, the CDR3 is TGCGCCAGCAGCTTGGAACCAGGGGGCTATGGCTACACCTTC.

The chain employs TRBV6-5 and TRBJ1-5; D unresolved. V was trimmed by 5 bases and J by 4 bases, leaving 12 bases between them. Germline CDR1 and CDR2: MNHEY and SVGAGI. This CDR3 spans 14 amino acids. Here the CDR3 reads CASSNGQENQPQHF. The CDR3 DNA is TGTGCCAGCAGTAACGGTCAGGAAAATCAGCCCCAGCATTTT.

The CDR3 sequence: CASSQGGVNTEAFF. CDR3 nucleotide sequence: TGTGCCAGCAGCCAAGGGGGAGTGAACACTGAAGCTTTCTTT. The chain links TRBV3-1 (or the pseudogene TRBV3-2) to TRBJ1-1, with D uncertain. The germline V gene has CDR1 LGHDT and CDR2 YNNKEL (reference sequence). This CDR3 contains 14 residues. V lost 1 base to trimming and J lost 0 bases, with 6 bases between them.

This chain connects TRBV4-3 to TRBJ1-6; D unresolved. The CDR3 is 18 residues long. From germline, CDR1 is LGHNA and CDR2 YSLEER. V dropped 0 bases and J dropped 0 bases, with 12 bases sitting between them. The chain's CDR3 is CASSQELPGSSYNSPLHF. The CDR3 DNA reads TGCGCCAGCAGCCAAGAATTACCAGGTAGCTCCTATAATTCACCCCTCCACTTT.

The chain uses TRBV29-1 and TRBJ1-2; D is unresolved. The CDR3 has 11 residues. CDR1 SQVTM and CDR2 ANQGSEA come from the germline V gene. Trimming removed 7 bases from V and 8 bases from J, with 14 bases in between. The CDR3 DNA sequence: TGCAGCGGAGCATTAGTCTCAGGCTACACCTTC. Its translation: CSGALVSGYTF.

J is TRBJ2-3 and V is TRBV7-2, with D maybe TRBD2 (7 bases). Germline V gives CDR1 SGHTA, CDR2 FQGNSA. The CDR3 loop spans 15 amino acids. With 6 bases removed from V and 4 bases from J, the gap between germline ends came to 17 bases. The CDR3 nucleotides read TGTGCCAGCAGTGTAGTTGGGGGGGCGGCAGATACGCAGTATTTT. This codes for CASSVVGGAADTQYF.

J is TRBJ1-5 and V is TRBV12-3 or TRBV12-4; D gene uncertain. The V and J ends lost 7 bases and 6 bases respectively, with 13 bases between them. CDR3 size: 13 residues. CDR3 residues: CASKLSGTQPQHF. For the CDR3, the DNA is TGTGCCAGCAAACTGAGCGGTACTCAGCCCCAGCATTTT.

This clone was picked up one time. The CDR3 DNA sequence: TGTGCCAGCAGCTTAGCTAGAGTAGCGGGGGCTTATACGCAGTATTTT. Its protein product is CASSLARVAGAYTQYF. The chain employs TRBV7-2 and TRBJ2-3, with 9 bases lining up with TRBD2. V gave up 0 bases and J gave up 7 bases; unmatched junction bases: 8. This CDR3 has 16 residues. The germline V gene has CDR1 SGHTA and CDR2 FQGNSA.

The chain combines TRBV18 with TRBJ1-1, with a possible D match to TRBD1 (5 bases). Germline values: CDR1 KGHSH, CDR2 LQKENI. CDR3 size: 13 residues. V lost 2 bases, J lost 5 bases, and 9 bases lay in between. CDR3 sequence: CASSPSGGTEAFF. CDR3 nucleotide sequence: TGTGCCAGCTCACCATCGGGGGGGACTGAAGCTTTCTTT.

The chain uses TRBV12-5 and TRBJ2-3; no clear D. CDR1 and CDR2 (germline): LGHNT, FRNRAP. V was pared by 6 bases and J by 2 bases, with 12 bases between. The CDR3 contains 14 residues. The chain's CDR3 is CASGEYLHTDTQYF. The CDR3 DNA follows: TGTGCTAGTGGAGAGTACCTCCACACAGATACGCAGTATTTT. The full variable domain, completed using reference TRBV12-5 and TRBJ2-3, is DARVTQTPRHKVTEMGQEVTMRCQPILGHNTVFWYRQTMMQGLELLAYFRNRAPLDDSGMPKDRFSAEMPDATLATLKIQPSEPRDSAVYFCASGEYLHTDTQYFGPGTRLTVL.

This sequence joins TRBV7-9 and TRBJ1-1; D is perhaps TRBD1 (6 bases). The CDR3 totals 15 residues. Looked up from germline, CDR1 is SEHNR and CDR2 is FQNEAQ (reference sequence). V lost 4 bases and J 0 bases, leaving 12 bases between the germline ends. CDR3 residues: CASSSRQDMNTEAFF. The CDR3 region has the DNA TGTGCCAGCAGCTCACGACAGGACATGAACACTGAAGCTTTCTTT. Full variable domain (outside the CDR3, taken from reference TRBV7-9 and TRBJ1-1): DTGVSQNPRHKITKRGQNVTFRCDPISEHNRLYWYRQTLGQGPEFLTYFQNEAQLEKSRLLSDRFSAERPKGSFSTLEIQRTEQGDSAMYLCASSSRQDMNTEAFFGQGTRLTVV.

CDR3 in amino acids: CASSLTNGYEQYF. CDR3 coding DNA: TGCGCCAGCAGCTTGACAAATGGCTACGAGCAGTACTTC. V and J are TRBV5-1 and TRBJ2-7; D remains unclear. This CDR3 comprises 13 residues. Germline V CDR1 and CDR2: SGHRS, YFSETQ. Trimming shortened V by 1 base and J by 3 bases, and 8 bases separated the two germline ends. The whole variable domain, remainder taken from reference TRBV5-1 and TRBJ2-7, is KAGVTQTPRYLIKTRGQQVTLSCSPISGHRSVSWYQQTPGQGLQFLFEYFSETQRNKGNFPGRFSGRQFSNSRSEMNVSTLELGDSALYLCASSLTNGYEQYFGPGTRLTVT.